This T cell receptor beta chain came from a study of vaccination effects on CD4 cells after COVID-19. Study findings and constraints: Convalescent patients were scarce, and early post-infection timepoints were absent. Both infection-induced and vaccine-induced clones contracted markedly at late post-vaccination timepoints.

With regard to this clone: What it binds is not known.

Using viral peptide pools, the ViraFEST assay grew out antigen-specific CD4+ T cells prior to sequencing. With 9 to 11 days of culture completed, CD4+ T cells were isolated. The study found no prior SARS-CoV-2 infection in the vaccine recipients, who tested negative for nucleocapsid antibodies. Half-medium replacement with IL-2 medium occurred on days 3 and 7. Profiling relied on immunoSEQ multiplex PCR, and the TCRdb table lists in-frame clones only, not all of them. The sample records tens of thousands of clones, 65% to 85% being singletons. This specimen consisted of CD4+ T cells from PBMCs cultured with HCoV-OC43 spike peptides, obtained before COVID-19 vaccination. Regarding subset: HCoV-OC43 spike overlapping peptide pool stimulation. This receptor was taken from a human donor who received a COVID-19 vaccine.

CDR3 sequence reads: CASTSTRGTEAFF. The CDR3, as DNA: TGTGCCAGCACCTCCACTCGGGGCACTGAAGCTTTCTTT. The chain is built from TRBV3-1 (or the pseudogene TRBV3-2) and TRBJ1-1; no reliable D call. Germline CDR1 reads LGHDT; CDR2 reads YNNKEL (reference sequence). This CDR3 is built from 13 residues. V lost 7 bases to trimming and J lost 4 bases, with 13 bases between them.